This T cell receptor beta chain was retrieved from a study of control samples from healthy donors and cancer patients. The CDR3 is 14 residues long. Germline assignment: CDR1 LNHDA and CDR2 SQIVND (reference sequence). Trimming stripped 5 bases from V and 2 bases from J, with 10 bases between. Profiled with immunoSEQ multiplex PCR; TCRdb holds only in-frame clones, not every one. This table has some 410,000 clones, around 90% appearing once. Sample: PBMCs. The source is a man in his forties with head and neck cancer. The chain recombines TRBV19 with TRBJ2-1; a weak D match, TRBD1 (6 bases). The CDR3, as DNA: TGTGCCAGTAGTGTCAGGGGAACCTACAATGAGCAGTTCTTC. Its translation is CASSVRGTYNEQFF.